Presented here are 10 T cell receptor beta chains from one specimen sequenced in a study of blood T cell repertoires in COVID-19. Here immunoSEQ multiplex PCR was the method, and the copy in TCRdb shows in-frame clones only, minus some. This table has about 250,000 clones, roughly 89% appearing once. Input material: PBMCs or T cells enriched from blood (not recorded which). The receptors come from a woman in her twenties or thirties with acute COVID-19.

The V and J genes are TRBV6-5 and TRBJ1-1; no clear D gene. There are 15 residues in the CDR3. Trimming took off 0 bases at V and 4 bases at J, with 12 bases between the two ends. In germline, CDR1 is MNHEY, CDR2 SVGAGI. This chain's CDR3 is CASSYSRSSPTEAFF. The CDR3 DNA reads as TGTGCCAGCAGTTACTCGCGGTCCAGCCCCACTGAAGCTTTCTTT.

This clone was observed once. The chain employs TRBV27 and TRBJ1-1, with TRBD1 matching 8 bases. CDR3 length equals 13 residues. From germline, CDR1 is MNHEY and CDR2 SMNVEV (reference sequence). The junction had 5 bases not matched to a gene; V was cut back by 10 bases and J by 1 base. The chain's CDR3 is CATWTGSNTEAFF. The CDR3 coding sequence is TGTGCCACCTGGACAGGGTCGAACACTGAAGCTTTCTTT.

The chain combines TRBV5-4 with TRBJ2-2, with 9 bases fitting TRBD1. CDR3 length equals 14 residues. The junction had 1 base not matched to a gene; V was cut back by 3 bases and J by 4 bases. Germline CDR1 reads SGHNT; CDR2 reads YYREEE (reference sequence). CDR3 sequence (DNA): TGTGCCAGCAGCTGGGACAGGGCCACCGGGGAGCTGTTTTTT. It specifies CASSWDRATGELFF.

This rearrangement joins TRBV19 to TRBJ2-5; a weak D match, TRBD2 (6 bases). The CDR3 has 13 residues. Trimming shortened V by 8 bases and J by 5 bases, and 15 bases separated the two germline ends. Germline V gene lookup returns CDR1 LNHDA and CDR2 SQIVND (reference sequence). CDR3 coding DNA: TGTGCCAGTCGTCCGGAGGGGCAGGAGACCCAGTACTTC. Protein product: CASRPEGQETQYF.

The CDR3 reads CASGGGYEQYF. In DNA form, the CDR3 reads TGTGCCAGCGGCGGCGGCTACGAGCAGTACTTC. V and J are TRBV27 and TRBJ2-7, with D hard to call. Germline CDR1 MNHEY, CDR2 SMNVEV (reference sequence). The V end lost 8 bases, the J end lost 3 bases, and 8 bases lay between the germline ends. This CDR3 has 11 residues.

The chain employs TRBV5-6 and TRBJ1-1; D gene uncertain. From germline, CDR1 is SGHDT and CDR2 YYEEEE. There are 13 residues in the CDR3. Trimming took 6 bases from V and 0 from J, leaving 9 bases between them. CDR3 bases: TGTGCCAGCAAAGAGCCGTTGAACACTGAAGCTTTCTTT. This encodes CASKEPLNTEAFF.

V gene TRBV7-6 combines with J gene TRBJ2-1, with 7 positions matching TRBD2. The junction had 7 bases not matched to a gene; V was cut back by 5 bases and J by 3 bases. This CDR3 comprises 15 residues. From germline, CDR1 is SGHVS and CDR2 FNYEAQ. The CDR3 loop reads CASSPLAGDYNEQFF. As DNA, the CDR3 is TGTGCCAGCAGCCCCTTAGCGGGTGACTACAATGAGCAGTTCTTC.

The chain is built from TRBV13 and TRBJ1-2; TRBD1 agrees at 7 bases. The CDR3 runs to 13 residues. Trimming cost V 5 bases and J 3 bases; bases outside gene matches: 3. Looked up from germline, CDR1 is PRHDT and CDR2 is FYEKMQ (reference sequence). Here the CDR3 reads CASSTGQYYGYTF. The CDR3 nucleotides read TGTGCCAGCAGCACGGGACAGTACTATGGCTACACCTTC. Full variable domain (missing parts from reference TRBV13 and TRBJ1-2): AAGVIQSPRHLIKEKRETATLKCYPIPRHDTVYWYQQGPGQDPQFLISFYEKMQSDKGSIPDRFSAQQFSDYHSELNMSSLELGDSALYFCASSTGQYYGYTFGSGTRLTVV.

This chain joins TRBV5-1 and TRBJ2-1; 10 nucleotides line up with TRBD1. Per germline, CDR1 SGHRS and CDR2 YFSETQ. The J segment lost 10 bases and the V segment lost 7 bases, leaving 11 bases of the junction unmatched. CDR3 length equals 14 residues. The CDR3 DNA is TGCGCCAGCTCGGGACAGGGGAGGGACATGGAGCAGTTCTTC. Translating gives CASSGQGRDMEQFF.

The chain combines TRBV19 with TRBJ1-3; D gene uncertain. CDR3 length equals 16 residues. CDR1 and CDR2 from the germline V gene are LNHDA and SQIVND (reference sequence). V lost 5 bases and J 0 bases, leaving 14 bases between the germline ends. CDR3 loop: CASSDRGLTSGNTIYF. CDR3 sequence (DNA): TGTGCCAGTAGTGACCGAGGCCTAACCTCTGGAAACACCATATATTTT.